This T cell receptor beta chain comes out of a study of blood T cells in healthy people across ages. The wider study: Per every two T cells, about one barcoded beta molecule was captured by template switching.

About 10 milliliters of peripheral blood were drawn from each donor into EDTA-treated tubes. Study-level results: Diversity of TCR beta correlated strongly with naive T cell percentage. Among long-lived donors, naive CD4+ cells were more numerous and diversity higher than in aged donors.

In the case of this clonotype: As yet, its antigen is unknown.

The V end was cut by 4 bases, the J end by 2 bases, with 12 bases between. The CDR3 runs to 14 residues. CDR1 and CDR2 (germline): SNHLY, FYNNEI. With a J-beta primer mix and a sample-barcoded 5' primer, a second PCR ran about 7 to 11 cycles. TCRdb itself ran the 5' RACE reads through MiXCR, one entry per CDR3 protein. The table lists about 1.4 million distinct CDR3 sequences, approximately 60% of them singletons, with over 5.5% in the top ten. The TCR comes from a man aged 18 to 35 in good health. Specimen: blood. J is TRBJ2-7 and V is TRBV2; D is possibly TRBD2 (5 bases). The CDR3 loop is CASSVDSVTYEQYF. CDR3 bases: TGTGCCAGCAGTGTCGATAGCGTAACCTACGAGCAGTACTTC. The complete variable domain, with remaining parts taken from reference TRBV2 and TRBJ2-7, reads EPEVTQTPSHQVTQMGQEVILRCVPISNHLYFYWYRQILGQKVEFLVSFYNNEISEKSEIFDDQFSVERPDGSNFTLKIRSTKLEDSAMYFCASSVDSVTYEQYFGPGTRLTVT.